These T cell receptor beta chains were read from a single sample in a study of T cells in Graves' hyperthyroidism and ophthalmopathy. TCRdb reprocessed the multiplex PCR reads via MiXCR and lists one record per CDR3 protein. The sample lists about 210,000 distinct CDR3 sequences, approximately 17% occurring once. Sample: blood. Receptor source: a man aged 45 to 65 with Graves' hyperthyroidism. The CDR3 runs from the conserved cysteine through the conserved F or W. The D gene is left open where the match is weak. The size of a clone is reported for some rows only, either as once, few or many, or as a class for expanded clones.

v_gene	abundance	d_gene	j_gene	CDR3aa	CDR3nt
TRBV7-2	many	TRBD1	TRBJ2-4	CASSSWDRGRNIQYF	TGTGCCAGCAGCTCCTGGGACAGGGGGCGGAACATTCAGTACTTC
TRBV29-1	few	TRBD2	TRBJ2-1	CSVEGFGEGIYNEQFF	TGCAGCGTTGAGGGTTTTGGGGAGGGGATATACAATGAGCAGTTCTTC
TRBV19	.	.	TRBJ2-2	CASSIKRELFF	TGTGCCAGTAGTATAAAAAGGGAGCTGTTTTTT
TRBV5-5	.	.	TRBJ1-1	CASSSGDPNTEALF	TGTGCCAGCAGCTCGGGGGACCCGAACACTGAAGCTCTCTTT
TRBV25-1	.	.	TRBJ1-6	CASSEWGSVNSPLHF	TGTGCCAGCAGTGAATGGGGCAGTGTAAATTCACCCCTCCACTTT
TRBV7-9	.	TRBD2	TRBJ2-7	CASSLGTSGYGYEQYF	TGTGCCAGCAGCTTAGGGACTAGCGGATACGGTTACGAGCAGTACTTC
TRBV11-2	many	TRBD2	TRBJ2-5	CASTSGRETQYF	TGTGCCAGTACTAGCGGGAGGGAGACCCAGTACTTC
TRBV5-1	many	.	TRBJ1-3	CASSDPGSSGNTIYF	TGCGCCAGCAGCGATCCTGGATCCTCTGGAAACACCATATATTTT
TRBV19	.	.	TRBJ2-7	CASSMMGGGTSSYEQYF	TGTGCCAGTAGTATGATGGGAGGGGGGACCAGCTCCTACGAGCAGTACTTC
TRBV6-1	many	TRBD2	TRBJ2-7	CASSERGGSSYEQYF	TGTGCCAGCAGTGAACGTGGCGGGAGCTCCTACGAGCAGTACTTC
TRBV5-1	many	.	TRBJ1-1	CASSLSREGNTEAFF	TGCGCCAGCAGCTTATCCCGAGAAGGGAACACTGAAGCTTTCTTT
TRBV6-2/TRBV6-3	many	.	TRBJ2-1	CASSYVVSPSYNEQFF	TGTGCCAGCAGTTACGTAGTCTCCCCCTCCTACAATGAGCAGTTCTTC
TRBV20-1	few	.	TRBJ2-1	CSAPQTVNIHNEQFF	TGCAGTGCGCCGCAAACAGTAAATATTCACAATGAGCAGTTCTTC
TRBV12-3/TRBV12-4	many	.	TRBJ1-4	CASSLGRLKLFF	TGTGCCAGCAGTCTGGGACGGCTAAAACTGTTTTTT
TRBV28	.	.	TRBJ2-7	CASSSPGTASSYEQYF	TGTGCCAGCAGTTCCCCAGGGACGGCGAGCTCCTACGAGCAGTACTTC
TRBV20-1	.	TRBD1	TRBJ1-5	CSAPTGGNQPQHF	TGCAGTGCTCCTACAGGGGGCAATCAGCCCCAGCATTTT
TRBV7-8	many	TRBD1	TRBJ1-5	CASSLESSMGQVINQPQHF	TGTGCCAGCAGCTTAGAATCTAGTATGGGACAGGTAATCAATCAGCCCCAGCATTTT
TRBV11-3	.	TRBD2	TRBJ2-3	CASSLRGLAGGTDTQYF	TGTGCCAGCAGCTTGCGGGGACTAGCGGGAGGCACAGATACGCAGTATTTT
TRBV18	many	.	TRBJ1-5	CASSPSIAGANQPQHF	TGTGCCAGCTCACCAAGTATCGCAGGAGCTAACCAGCCCCAGCATTTT
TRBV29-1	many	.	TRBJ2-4	CSVEVGTSGIQYF	TGCAGCGTTGAAGTGGGTACTTCGGGCATTCAGTACTTC
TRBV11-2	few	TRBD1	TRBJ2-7	CASSQEGTGGIEQYF	TGTGCCAGCAGCCAAGAAGGGACAGGGGGCATCGAGCAGTACTTC
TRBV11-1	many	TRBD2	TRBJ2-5	CASSDKRTSGRGETQYF	TGTGCCAGCAGCGATAAACGGACTAGCGGGAGGGGAGAGACCCAGTACTTC